This T cell receptor (beta chain) was captured in a study of CD8 T cells in ankylosing spondylitis. Study-wide results and limits: There was reportedly significant enrichment of clones that were disease-linked in matched ankylosing spondylitis synovial fluid.

V shed 4 bases and J shed 5 bases, with 17 bases lying between them. This CDR3 has 15 amino acids. Germline V CDR1 and CDR2: MNHEY, SVGAGI. The authors made TCR beta libraries by quantitative 5'-RACE with molecular barcodes. TCRdb processed the 5' RACE reads anew with MiXCR; each CDR3 protein has one entry. The table has about 310,000 distinct CDR3 sequences, less than 25% seen once; the top ten hold 3.5%. On this clonotype: The antigen remains undetermined.

This TCR was recovered from a female donor with ankylosing spondylitis or in good health (not recorded which). The sample taken for sequencing was blood, either unsorted or a sorted T cell fraction (not recorded which). The chain recombines TRBV6-5 with TRBJ1-1; possibly TRBD1 for D (5 bases). The DNA for the CDR3 is TGTGCCAGCAGTTCGTTGGGGGGTAGAAGGACTGAAGCTTTCTTT. Amino acids: CASSSLGGRRTEAFF.